Shown below are 27 T cell receptor beta chains from a single sample sequenced in a study of a mutant IDH1 vaccine in newly diagnosed glioma. Profiling relied on immunoSEQ multiplex PCR, and the TCRdb table lists in-frame clones only, not all of them. The sample carries around 92,000 clones, over 85% recorded once. Documented time point: baseline, week 1 (first vaccination visit). Treatment described: pre-vaccination baseline after standard-of-care therapy. The material was PBMCs, obtained from a glioma patient treated with radiotherapy, temozolomide or both. Receptor source: a woman aged 45-65 years with glioma.

The chain has TRBV29-1 and TRBJ2-7; 8 nucleotides align to TRBD2. The germline V gene has CDR1 SQVTM and CDR2 ANQGSEA. The trim removed 3 bases at V and 7 bases at J, leaving 8 bases unmatched. The CDR3 runs to 13 residues. CDR3 loop: CSVEGTRRREQYF. As DNA, the CDR3 is TGCAGCGTTGAGGGGACTAGAAGGAGGGAGCAGTACTTC.

CDR3 sequence (DNA): TGCGCCAGCAGCTTGGCCAGGTACACCGGGGAGCTGTTTTTT. Translation gives CASSLARYTGELFF. The chain uses TRBV5-1 and TRBJ2-2; D call uncertain. Trimming pared 0 bases from V and 3 bases from J, leaving 6 bases between. The CDR3 extends over 14 amino acids. From germline, CDR1 is SGHRS and CDR2 YFSETQ.

The chain joins TRBV28 to TRBJ2-1; TRBD1 matches at 8 bases. The germline gives CDR1 MDHEN, CDR2 SYDVKM. The CDR3 has 14 amino acids. J gave up 8 bases and V 4 bases, and 7 bases lay outside the gene matches. The CDR3 loop is CASSWAGGEDEQFF. CDR3 bases: TGTGCCAGCAGTTGGGCAGGGGGCGAGGATGAGCAGTTCTTC. Full variable domain (missing parts from reference TRBV28 and TRBJ2-1): DVKVTQSSRYLVKRTGEKVFLECVQDMDHENMFWYRQDPGLGLRLIYFSYDVKMKEKGDIPEGYSVSREKKERFSLILESASTNQTSMYLCASSWAGGEDEQFFGPGTRLTVL.

In DNA, the CDR3 is TGTGCCAGCAGCTTCGGGACAGGACGGGGCGCAACTAATGAAAAACTGTTTTTT. It codes for CASSFGTGRGATNEKLFF. The rearrangement uses TRBV7-9 and TRBJ1-4; 8 bases line up with TRBD1. The CDR3 runs to 18 residues. V shed 3 bases and J 0 bases; nucleotides not matched to a gene: 9. Per the germline V gene, CDR1 is SEHNR and CDR2 is FQNEAQ (reference sequence). The complete variable domain, with remaining parts taken from reference TRBV7-9 and TRBJ1-4, reads DTGVSQNPRHKITKRGQNVTFRCDPISEHNRLYWYRQTLGQGPEFLTYFQNEAQLEKSRLLSDRFSAERPKGSFSTLEIQRTEQGDSAMYLCASSFGTGRGATNEKLFFGSGTQLSVL.

The chain joins TRBV6-1 to TRBJ1-5; D gene unclear. CDR1 and CDR2 from the germline V gene are MNHNS and SASEGT. Trimming cost V 8 bases and J 2 bases, with 13 bases left between them. CDR3 length: 14 amino acids. CDR3 region: CASVPTGGNQPQHF. The CDR3 DNA reads TGTGCCAGCGTGCCTACCGGGGGCAATCAGCCCCAGCATTTT.

The chain recombines TRBV5-1 with TRBJ1-1; no clear D. This CDR3 spans 15 amino acids. Germline-derived CDR1 and CDR2 are SGHRS and YFSETQ. V lost 0 bases and J lost 0, with 9 bases in between. The CDR3 sequence: CASSLEGRVNTEAFF. The CDR3 DNA sequence: TGCGCCAGCAGCTTGGAAGGCAGAGTGAACACTGAAGCTTTCTTT.

Details on this clone: The same CDR3 arises from other DNA sequences in this sample as well. The rearrangement joins TRBV19 to TRBJ1-1; the match to TRBD1 covers 10 bases. Germline assignment: CDR1 LNHDA and CDR2 SQIVND (reference sequence). With V trimmed by 4 bases and J by 2 bases, 1 base remained unmatched. The CDR3 contains 14 residues. CDR3 sequence (DNA): TGTGCCAGTAGTAGGGACAGGGGTAACACTGAAGCTTTCTTT. It translates to CASSRDRGNTEAFF.

The chain carries TRBV10-3 and TRBJ2-1, with 13 positions matching TRBD2. V lost 3 bases, J lost 10 bases, and 6 bases stayed unmatched. The germline gives CDR1 ENHRY, CDR2 SYGVKD. The CDR3 contains 15 residues. This CDR3 is CAISDRTSGSGEQFF. CDR3 bases: TGTGCCATCAGTGATAGGACTAGCGGGAGCGGCGAGCAGTTCTTC.

The chain couples TRBV2 to TRBJ1-2; unclear D gene. The germline V gene has CDR1 SNHLY and CDR2 FYNNEI. The CDR3 contains 13 residues. The germline V and J ends were trimmed by 2 bases and 0 bases, with 4 bases remaining between them. The CDR3 DNA sequence: TGTGCCAGCAGTGAAACCCCTAACTATGGCTACACCTTC. Protein: CASSETPNYGYTF.

The chain joins TRBV19 to TRBJ2-7, with a possible D match to TRBD1 (5 bases). CDR3 length: 12 amino acids. V lost 4 bases, J lost 3 bases, and 7 bases lay in between. Germline V gene sequence: CDR1 LNHDA, CDR2 SQIVND (reference sequence). This CDR3 is CASSTGFYEQYF. The CDR3 nucleotides read TGTGCCAGTAGTACAGGGTTCTACGAGCAGTACTTC. Filled out from reference TRBV19 and TRBJ2-7, the complete variable domain reads DGGITQSPKYLFRKEGQNVTLSCEQNLNHDAMYWYRQDPGQGLRLIYYSQIVNDFQKGDIAEGYSVSREKKESFPLTVTSAQKNPTAFYLCASSTGFYEQYFGPGTRLTVT.

Details on this clone: The same CDR3 can be traced to other DNA sequences in this sample. J is TRBJ1-2 and V is TRBV10-3; 9 bases are shared with TRBD1. CDR1 and CDR2 from the germline V gene are ENHRY and SYGVKD. This CDR3 comprises 13 residues. V gave up 8 bases and J gave up 8 bases; unmatched junction bases: 9. The DNA of the CDR3 is TGTGCCATCTCCGGGACAGGGTCGGAAGGCTACACCTTC. It codes for CAISGTGSEGYTF.

The rearrangement links TRBV5-6 to TRBJ1-2; a possible D gene is TRBD1 (6 bases). The CDR3 contains 14 residues. The germline V gene has CDR1 SGHDT and CDR2 YYEEEE. V lost 3 bases to trimming and J lost 4 bases, with 13 bases between them. The CDR3 region has the DNA TGTGCCAGCAGCTCAAAGGACAGCCGCTATGGCTACACCTTC. This sequence encodes CASSSKDSRYGYTF.

The rearrangement uses TRBV28 and TRBJ1-1, with D uncertain. CDR3 size: 13 residues. V was pared by 5 bases and J by 6 bases, with 13 bases between. Germline V gene sequence: CDR1 MDHEN, CDR2 SYDVKM. CDR3 sequence (DNA): TGTGCCAGCAGTCCCCCCCTTCTCGCTGAAGCTTTCTTT. Translating it yields CASSPPLLAEAFF.

The rearrangement joins TRBV9 to TRBJ2-2; D perhaps matches TRBD2 (5 bases). V lost 3 bases and J 7 bases, leaving 13 bases between the germline ends. The CDR3 spans 14 residues. In germline, CDR1 is SGDLS, CDR2 YYNGEE. The CDR3 loop reads CASSAGWAGGELFF. The CDR3 DNA reads as TGTGCCAGCAGCGCCGGTTGGGCGGGCGGGGAGCTGTTTTTT.

The chain joins TRBV14 to TRBJ1-5, with D perhaps TRBD1 (6 bases). CDR1 SGHDN and CDR2 FVKESK come from the germline V gene. V was pared by 2 bases and J by 9 bases, with 11 bases between. This CDR3 has 13 residues. CDR3 residues: CASSQNVRGPQHF. The CDR3 nucleotides are TGTGCCAGCAGCCAAAACGTCAGGGGGCCCCAGCATTTT.

The chain combines TRBV10-3 with TRBJ2-6; D not certain. V was pared by 6 bases and J by 2 bases, with 5 bases between. The length of the CDR3 is 13 residues. The germline V gene has CDR1 ENHRY and CDR2 SYGVKD. This chain's CDR3 is CAISLAGANVLTF. DNA of the CDR3: TGTGCCATCAGCCTTGCTGGGGCCAACGTCCTGACTTTC.

This clone has a single count. The J gene is TRBJ1-3, the V gene TRBV19; no firm D call. Germline V gene sequence: CDR1 LNHDA, CDR2 SQIVND (reference sequence). The CDR3 runs to 12 residues. The ends were cut back, 5 bases at V and 14 bases at J, with 16 bases in the middle. CDR3 nucleotides: TGTGCCAGTAGTTTTCAACCGGGAACGTTATATTTT. This translates into CASSFQPGTLYF.

The J gene is TRBJ1-4, the V gene TRBV6-6, with 7 bases aligning to TRBD1. CDR3 size: 12 residues. V trimming: 10 bases; J trimming: 7 bases; junction bases outside the gene matches: 6. Germline V CDR1 and CDR2: MNHNY, SVGAGI (reference sequence). CDR3 loop: CATGQAGEKLFF. The CDR3 region has the DNA TGTGCCACAGGACAGGCGGGTGAAAAACTGTTTTTT.

V is TRBV6-5 and J is TRBJ1-5, with D possibly being TRBD1 (6 bases). V was clipped by 6 bases and J by 4 bases, with 10 bases between them. Germline loops: CDR1 MNHEY, CDR2 SVGAGI. The CDR3 runs 13 residues. CDR3 nucleotides: TGTGCCAGCAGGTCGGGACAAAATCAGCCCCAGCATTTT. Translation gives CASRSGQNQPQHF.

The rearrangement joins TRBV9 to TRBJ2-7; D perhaps matches TRBD2 (5 bases). V was pared by 0 bases and J by 6 bases, with 13 bases between. CDR1 is SGDLS, CDR2 YYNGEE, per germline. The CDR3 extends over 14 amino acids. The CDR3 spells CASSVGGRTSEQYF. The CDR3 DNA is TGTGCCAGCAGCGTAGGTGGGAGAACAAGCGAGCAGTACTTC.

In DNA, the CDR3 is TGCGCCAGCACCTTACAGGAGGGGGTGCGGGAGCAGTTCTTC. This sequence encodes CASTLQEGVREQFF. The genes are TRBV4-1 and TRBJ2-1; D might be TRBD1 or TRBD2, each matching 6 bases. Germline-derived CDR1 and CDR2 are MGHRA and YSYEKL. The CDR3 length is 14 residues. V lost 7 bases, J lost 10 bases, and 20 bases lay in between.

This clone was recorded once. The chain recombines TRBV18 with TRBJ1-4, with D perhaps TRBD1 (5 bases). Looked up from germline, CDR1 is KGHSH and CDR2 is LQKENI. The V and J ends lost 3 bases and 7 bases respectively, with 15 bases between them. CDR3 length equals 15 residues. Written as DNA, the CDR3 is TGTGCCAGCTCACCGGCCGGGGGGGTTGTTGAAAAACTGTTTTTT. This gives the protein CASSPAGGVVEKLFF.

J is TRBJ2-7 and V is TRBV28, with D maybe TRBD2 (6 bases). This CDR3 comprises 16 residues. The V and J ends lost 4 bases and 3 bases respectively, with 19 bases between them. Germline V CDR1 and CDR2: MDHEN, SYDVKM. The CDR3 DNA is TGTGCCAGCAGTTCCCGAGGAGGGCTAGCGATCTACGAGCAGTACTTC. It is translated as CASSSRGGLAIYEQYF.

In its sample, this clone was seen a few times. This chain connects TRBV5-1 to TRBJ2-5; 7 bases align to TRBD2. The ends lost 0 bases at V and 5 bases at J; junction bases unmatched: 10. The germline gives CDR1 SGHRS, CDR2 YFSETQ. This CDR3 is 16 amino acids long. For the CDR3, the DNA is TGCGCCAGCAGCTTGGATCTAGCGGTCTGGGGTGAGACCCAGTACTTC. Residues: CASSLDLAVWGETQYF.

J is TRBJ2-2 and V is TRBV7-3; 12 bases agree with TRBD2. The CDR3 has 20 amino acids. CDR1 SGHTA and CDR2 FQGTGA come from the germline V gene. J was trimmed by 0 bases and V by 2 bases; bases with no gene match: 10. Here the CDR3 DNA reads TGTGCCAGCAGCTTACCGTTGGGGACTAGCGGGCCTTCGAACACCGGGGAGCTGTTTTTT. The encoded protein is CASSLPLGTSGPSNTGELFF.

The J gene is TRBJ2-1, the V gene TRBV9; no reliable D call. This CDR3 has 11 amino acids. Trimming took 4 bases from V and 7 from J, leaving 6 bases between them. CDR1 and CDR2 from the germline V gene are SGDLS and YYNGEE. Here the CDR3 DNA reads TGTGCCAGCAGCTACGGGAATGAGCAGTTCTTC. This encodes CASSYGNEQFF.

V usage is TRBV9 and J usage is TRBJ2-3; the D gene could be TRBD1 or TRBD2 (5 bases each). Per germline, CDR1 SGDLS and CDR2 YYNGEE. The CDR3 sequence is 15 residues long. The V and J ends lost 4 bases and 0 bases respectively, with 12 bases between them. The CDR3 region has the DNA TGTGCCAGCAGCCCGGGACGGACTAGCACAGATACGCAGTATTTT. Translation gives CASSPGRTSTDTQYF. Full variable domain (missing parts from reference TRBV9 and TRBJ2-3): DSGVTQTPKHLITATGQRVTLRCSPRSGDLSVYWYQQSLDQGLQFLIQYYNGEERAKGNILERFSAQQFPDLHSELNLSSLELGDSALYFCASSPGRTSTDTQYFGPGTRLTVL.